Listed below are T cell receptor beta chains from one sample, sequenced in a study of blood T cells in healthy people across ages. Each CDR3 protein gets one entry after TCRdb re-called the 5' RACE reads with MiXCR. Of 1 million to 1.2 million distinct CDR3 sequences listed, more than 30% were seen once; the top ten hold around 14%. Sequencing input: blood. The receptors were gathered from a man aged 18 to 29 in good health. Both conserved end residues are part of each CDR3. Rows give clone size only sometimes, using once, few, many, or a class for an expanded clone.

abundance,v_gene,j_gene,CDR3aa
many,TRBV20-1,TRBJ2-3,CSASKLGDTQYF
once,TRBV6-5,TRBJ1-5,CASSPTRDGSSQPQHF
NA,TRBV7-9,TRBJ2-7,CASSGGQDFSYEQYF
NA,TRBV20-1,TRBJ1-6,CSAWDSHNSPLHF
few,TRBV5-5,TRBJ2-3,CASSRISGGADTQYF
few,TRBV20-1,TRBJ1-2,CSATGRERGYTF
few,TRBV20-1,TRBJ2-1,CSGTASSYNEQFF
NA,TRBV20-1,TRBJ1-3,CSARDPGTALDTIYF
NA,TRBV20-1,TRBJ2-6,CSARTLGQLLSGANVLTF
NA,TRBV4-3,TRBJ1-4,CASTRNRATNEKLFF
NA,TRBV15,TRBJ1-1,CAIRSGANTEAFF
few,TRBV4-1,TRBJ1-2,CASSPRLGGYGYGYTF
NA,TRBV6-5,TRBJ2-2,CASSYWQGTTNTGELFF
NA,TRBV6-6,TRBJ1-5,CASSYSGGQAQPQHF
NA,TRBV12-3/TRBV12-4,TRBJ1-4,CASSFYNEKLFF
few,TRBV7-2,TRBJ1-2,CASSLVSQGNYGYTF
few,TRBV27,TRBJ1-4,CASSFQGWEKLFF
few,TRBV10-3,TRBJ1-2,CAISPGGRDYGYTF
NA,TRBV5-4,TRBJ1-3,CASSHPSEGNTIYF
NA,TRBV6-5,TRBJ1-4,CASKTGSGEKLFF
once,TRBV20-1,NA,CSARDGEGLGLEQYF
NA,TRBV6-5,TRBJ1-5,CASRGRSNQPQHF
NA,TRBV9,TRBJ2-5,CASSVAGRGSETQYF
NA,TRBV15,TRBJ1-2,CATSIDTNYGYTF
NA,TRBV20-1,TRBJ1-5,CSASGGQDHQPQHF
NA,TRBV11-2,TRBJ2-3,CASSSGRLLGGHTDTQYF
NA,TRBV6-6,TRBJ2-1,CASSTGTRQFF
many,TRBV5-1,TRBJ1-2,CASSLEAETYGYTF
NA,TRBV12-3/TRBV12-4,TRBJ1-2,CASRAGTGSGYTF
few,TRBV12-3/TRBV12-4,TRBJ1-6,CASSLRGDPNSPLHF
NA,TRBV7-8,TRBJ2-1,CASSLGAGGLGNEQFF
NA,TRBV11-1,TRBJ2-1,CASTLAGDTTNEQFF
few,TRBV20-1,TRBJ2-5,CSATSFEQYF
few,TRBV29-1,TRBJ1-2,CSVPPFYGYTF
once,TRBV7-2,TRBJ1-4,CASSARQEGNEKLFF
few,TRBV29-1,TRBJ2-5,CSVEGRVRQETQYF
NA,TRBV3-1,TRBJ2-1,CASSQGGVNAYNEQFF
NA,TRBV15,TRBJ1-5,CATSRVGTSSNQPQHF
few,TRBV20-1,TRBJ1-4,CSALPLGTANEKLFF
NA,TRBV5-1,TRBJ1-1,CASSYFGTNTEAFF
many,TRBV2,TRBJ2-1,CASIVGNEQFF
NA,TRBV6-5,TRBJ2-1,CASSYSIGLANEQFF